This T cell receptor beta chain is drawn from a study of blood T cells in healthy people across ages. Study-level points and caveats: Donor CMV status was unknown, possibly confounding expanded clonotype changes. Researchers judged that diversity estimates from one million T cells fell short of true values. Percentage of naive T cells showed a strong correlation with TCR beta diversity. Significant beta diversity loss was already apparent by age roughly 40, declining roughly linearly.

A J-beta primer mix and a sample-barcoded 5' primer were used in a second PCR of about 7 to 12 cycles. TCRdb fed the 5' RACE reads into MiXCR, producing one record per CDR3 protein. The sample has 550,000 to 650,000 distinct CDR3 sequences, around a quarter seen once. This clonotype came up a few times. What it binds is unknown. Germline loops: CDR1 SQVTM, CDR2 ANQGSEA. This CDR3 comprises 19 residues. The same data also went into a second study, on T cells of mothers and their children.

This sequence originates from a boy aged 2-9 years in good health. This chain joins TRBV29-1 and TRBJ2-5, with 16 bases fitting TRBD2. The J call may be faulty, since TRBJ2-1 better matches the DNA end. The specimen was blood. CDR3 coding DNA: TGCAGCGTTTCGGGACTAGCGGGAGGGCCGGCCTCTCTATTAATGCGGCAGTTCTTC. Its protein product is CSVSGLAGGPASLLMRQFF.